Below, 20 T cell receptor beta chains from the same sample are listed, as sequenced in a study of identical twins listed by TCRdb under 2016. Library prep was done by 5' RACE. Sequenced using an Illumina HiSeq 2000. Using fastp trimming at Q25 and MiXCR clonotype assembly, TCRdb reanalyzed the public sequencing data and kept in-frame beta chains. Records with the same CDR3 protein are collapsed into one entry carrying the most frequent genes and DNA. Recorded for this sample are more than 1.5 million distinct CDR3 sequences; about 32% of them occurred a single time. The top ten hold roughly 0.3% of the sample. Sequencing input: cord blood. The receptors were sampled from a newborn girl in good health.

The CDR3 is CASSLSATGYNSPLHF. The CDR3 DNA follows: TGTGCCAGCAGTTTATCCGCGACGGGGTATAATTCACCCCTCCACTTT. The chain recombines TRBV27 with TRBJ1-6; D ambiguous. The CDR3 consists of 16 residues. CDR1 is MNHEY and CDR2 is SMNVEV in the germline V gene (reference sequence). V gave up 0 bases and J gave up 4 bases, with 10 bases separating them.

The V gene is TRBV4-1, the J gene TRBJ1-6; tentatively, D is TRBD1 (6 bases). The length of the CDR3 is 16 residues. Deletions cut 1 base from V and 6 bases from J, with 13 bases between. Germline V gene sequence: CDR1 MGHRA, CDR2 YSYEKL. Here the CDR3 DNA reads TGCGCCAGCAGCCAAGTGAGGACAGCCTTTAATTCACCCCTCCACTTT. It codes for CASSQVRTAFNSPLHF.

The chain is built from TRBV6-1 and TRBJ1-5; 7 positions agree with TRBD1. From germline, CDR1 is MNHNS and CDR2 SASEGT. The CDR3 is made up of 15 amino acids. V was pared by 4 bases and J by 5 bases, with 8 bases of the junction left unmatched. In DNA, the CDR3 is TGTGCCAGCAGTGCCCGGGGACAGTCCTATCAGCCCCAGCATTTT. It yields the protein CASSARGQSYQPQHF.

In DNA, the CDR3 is TGTGCCAGCAGAAAGTTTTACGGACCGGGACAGGGAATAGGCGACGAGCAGTACTTC. Encoded protein: CASRKFYGPGQGIGDEQYF. This rearrangement joins TRBV6-1 to TRBJ2-7; 9 nucleotides agree with TRBD1. Germline values: CDR1 MNHNS, CDR2 SASEGT. Trimming at V came to 6 bases and at J to 5 bases, leaving 23 bases not matched to a gene. This CDR3 is built from 19 residues.

This rearrangement joins TRBV2 to TRBJ2-7, with TRBD2 as a possible D gene (6 bases). Germline CDR1 SNHLY, CDR2 FYNNEI. The CDR3 is 13 residues long. Trimming stripped 4 bases from V and 7 bases from J, with 14 bases between. The CDR3: CASSASAYNEQYF. In DNA, the CDR3 is TGTGCCAGCAGTGCTAGCGCCTACAATGAGCAGTACTTC.

This clonotype was counted between two and nine times. CDR3 sequence reads: CASSLMREGGGNEQFF. Written as DNA, the CDR3 is TGTGCCAGCAGTTTGATGAGGGAGGGCGGCGGCAATGAGCAGTTCTTC. V is TRBV27 and J is TRBJ2-1, with 7 bases that match TRBD2. Germline CDR1 MNHEY, CDR2 SMNVEV (reference sequence). The J segment lost 6 bases and the V segment lost 3 bases, leaving 11 bases of the junction unmatched. This CDR3 spans 16 amino acids.

The V gene is TRBV5-1, the J gene TRBJ2-3, with 8 bases matching TRBD2. The trim removed 3 bases at V and 2 bases at J, leaving 8 bases unmatched. The V gene's germline CDR1 is SGHRS and CDR2 YFSETQ. The length of the CDR3 is 16 residues. This chain's CDR3 is CASSSLAGTFTDTQYF. The DNA of the CDR3 is TGCGCCAGCAGCTCATTAGCGGGAACCTTCACAGATACGCAGTATTTT.

There are a few counts of this clonotype. The CDR3 bases are TGTCAAGGGACTGAAGCTTTCTTT. This gives the protein CQGTEAFF. The V and J genes are TRBV2 and TRBJ1-1; no definite D call. Per germline, CDR1 SNHLY and CDR2 FYNNEI. The CDR3 sequence is 8 residues long.

Only a few counts were recorded for this clonotype. J is TRBJ2-7 and V is TRBV20-1; D is undetermined. CDR1 is DFQATT, CDR2 SNEGSKA, per germline (reference sequence). Between the trimmed V and J ends, which lost 4 bases and 3 bases, there was a span of 7 bases. CDR3 length: 11 residues. In DNA form, the CDR3 reads TGCAGTGCTAAGGTCGACTACGAGCAGTACTTC. As protein: CSAKVDYEQYF.

The CDR3 DNA follows: TGTGCCAGCAGTTACTCCTTCACAGGGGCGCGGGATGAAAAACTGTTTTTT. Protein product: CASSYSFTGARDEKLFF. The chain has TRBV6-2 or TRBV6-3 and TRBJ1-4; 7 bases match TRBD1. Per germline, CDR1 MNHEY and CDR2 SVGEGT. The J segment lost 6 bases and the V segment lost 0 bases, leaving 10 bases of the junction unmatched. The CDR3 length is 17 residues.

This clonotype has just one count. The chain uses TRBV25-1 and TRBJ2-2, with 8 bases fitting TRBD1. V trimming: 8 bases; J trimming: 5 bases; junction bases outside the gene matches: 10. CDR1 and CDR2 from the germline V gene are MGHDK and SYGVNS. This CDR3 is 15 amino acids long. The DNA of the CDR3 is TGTGCCAGCCAACAGACAGGGGTATCTACCGGGGAGCTGTTTTTT. Amino acid sequence: CASQQTGVSTGELFF.

This sequence joins TRBV2 and TRBJ1-5; D gene unclear. CDR1 is SNHLY and CDR2 is FYNNEI in the germline V gene. There are 18 residues in the CDR3. V gave up 1 base and J gave up 3 bases, with 19 bases separating them. CDR3: CASSEGFLGLGLNQPQHF. Here the CDR3 DNA reads TGTGCCAGCAGTGAAGGGTTCCTGGGCCTCGGGCTCAATCAGCCCCAGCATTTT.

The table lists this clonotype with a few counts. The chain is built from TRBV3-1 and TRBJ2-7; D is unresolved. The CDR3 is made up of 16 amino acids. Germline V lookup: CDR1 LGHDT, CDR2 YNNKEL (reference sequence). The V gene lost 2 bases and the J gene lost 3 bases, with 17 bases spanning the gap. CDR3 in amino acids: CASSQIRSLVFYEQYF. The CDR3 bases are TGTGCCAGCAGCCAAATCCGTTCACTGGTTTTCTACGAGCAGTACTTC.

Many counts were recorded for this clonotype. The gene calls are TRBV5-1 and TRBJ2-5; D remains ambiguous. Germline V gene data show CDR1 as SGHRS and CDR2 as YFSETQ. V gave up 4 bases and J gave up 5 bases, with 12 bases separating them. The CDR3 is made up of 13 amino acids. The CDR3 is CASSLGFGETQYF. CDR3 sequence (DNA): TGCGCCAGCAGCCTAGGGTTTGGGGAGACCCAGTACTTC.

This clonotype was seen a few times. This rearrangement joins TRBV28 to TRBJ2-5; TRBD2 agrees at 11 bases. The CDR3 runs to 19 residues. V shed 3 bases, J shed 11 bases, and the junction held 23 bases outside the gene matches. Germline assignment: CDR1 MDHEN and CDR2 SYDVKM. The CDR3 DNA reads TGTGCCAGCAGTTTGGTATCCGGAGAGCGACTAGCGGGAAGAGGTGAGCAGTACTTC. Its translation is CASSLVSGERLAGRGEQYF.

The rearrangement joins TRBV20-1 to TRBJ2-1, with D perhaps matching TRBD2 (6 bases). The CDR3 sequence is 16 residues long. The V end was cut by 6 bases, the J end by 4 bases, with 22 bases between. CDR1 and CDR2 from the germline V gene are DFQATT and SNEGSKA (reference sequence). CDR3: CSALRLRTIGYNEQFF. CDR3 sequence (DNA): TGCAGTGCGCTCCGACTTCGGACTATCGGGTACAATGAGCAGTTCTTC.

This clonotype appeared many times. The chain joins TRBV6-5 to TRBJ2-1; 8 positions match TRBD2. Germline CDR1 is MNHEY and CDR2 is SVGAGI. The CDR3 is 17 amino acids. J was trimmed by 3 bases and V by 0 bases; bases with no gene match: 7. Here the CDR3 DNA reads TGTGCCAGCAGTTACTCGAGGGGCGGGAGGATCTACAATGAGCAGTTCTTC. As protein: CASSYSRGGRIYNEQFF.

The V gene is TRBV7-2, the J gene TRBJ1-2; D possibly corresponds to TRBD1 (6 bases). Trimming removed 5 bases from V and 3 bases from J, with 16 bases in between. Germline V gene data show CDR1 as SGHTA and CDR2 as FQGNSA. The CDR3 is made up of 15 amino acids. The CDR3 sequence is CASSPSMGADYGYTF. In DNA, the CDR3 is TGTGCCAGCAGCCCGTCAATGGGGGCGGACTATGGCTACACCTTC.

This clonotype has at least ten counts. This CDR3 is CASSPTSVSYEQYF. DNA of the CDR3: TGTGCCAGCAGTCCGACTAGCGTCTCCTACGAGCAGTACTTC. J is TRBJ2-7 and V is TRBV6-6, with 8 nucleotides matching TRBD2. Per germline, CDR1 MNHNY and CDR2 SVGAGI (reference sequence). V trimming: 5 bases; J trimming: 0 bases; junction bases outside the gene matches: 3. CDR3 size: 14 residues.

A remark on this clonotype: Its ends do not fully match the called genes, so a read error is possible. The chain employs TRBV6-1 and TRBJ2-3; 8 bases are shared with TRBD1. CDR1 is MNHNS and CDR2 is SASEGT in the germline V gene. The length of the CDR3 is 12 residues. The CDR3 bases are TGTGCCGGCAGTGACTCCGGGACAGGGCAGTATTTT. Its protein is CAGSDSGTGQYF.